Each of the 17 T cell receptor beta chains below was sequenced from the same sample in a study of cytomegalovirus exposure and HLA in healthy donors. Primers: 60 Vbeta forward and 13 Jbeta reverse. Clones were sequenced by immunoSEQ multiplex PCR, and TCRdb holds only the in-frame ones, with some missing. This table holds over 100,000 clones, 60% to 85% found once. The specimen sequenced was PBMCs. These receptors were obtained from a female donor in good health and CMV-seronegative.

This clone came up once. The V call is TRBV4-2, the J call TRBJ1-2; D gene ambiguous. The CDR3 extends over 16 amino acids. CDR1 LGHNA and CDR2 YNFKEQ come from the germline V gene. Between the trimmed V and J ends, which lost 3 bases and 3 bases, there was a span of 17 bases. The CDR3 region has the DNA TGTGCCAGCAGCCACGGCGGTGTGAGAGCAGACTATGGCTACACCTTC. Protein: CASSHGGVRADYGYTF.

The chain links TRBV27 to TRBJ1-2; tentative D call: TRBD1 (6 bases). V was clipped by 3 bases and J by 4 bases, with 9 bases between them. Germline V lookup: CDR1 MNHEY, CDR2 SMNVEV (reference sequence). The CDR3 covers 13 residues. DNA of the CDR3: TGTGCCAGCAGTTTCGGACAGTTCTATGGCTACACCTTC. It is translated as CASSFGQFYGYTF.

Concerning this clone: A junction boundary mismatches the germline segment, possibly from a read error. The V call is TRBV4-1, the J call TRBJ2-7; 8 nucleotides align to TRBD2. There are 15 residues in the CDR3. Germline V gene lookup returns CDR1 MGHRA and CDR2 YSYEKL. CDR3 loop: CASSQDRGGSYEQYF. CDR3 in DNA: TGTGCCAGCAGCCAAGATCGGGGGGGCTCCTACGAGCAGTACTTC.

This clone was seen just once. The CDR3, as DNA: TGTGCCAGCAGGCGACTAGCTGGGCACATTCAGTACTTC. It encodes CASRRLAGHIQYF. The chain employs TRBV6-5 and TRBJ2-4; TRBD2 matches 7 bases. V shed 6 bases, J shed 8 bases, and the junction held 7 bases outside the gene matches. Germline CDR1 reads MNHEY; CDR2 reads SVGAGI. The CDR3 length is 13 residues.

The J gene is TRBJ2-5, the V gene TRBV9, with D possibly being TRBD2 (6 bases). From germline, CDR1 is SGDLS and CDR2 YYNGEE. Trimming shortened V by 3 bases and J by 5 bases, and 14 bases separated the two germline ends. This CDR3 spans 14 amino acids. The CDR3 region is CASSETWGEETQYF. CDR3 nucleotide sequence: TGTGCCAGCAGCGAGACGTGGGGGGAGGAGACCCAGTACTTC.

The gene calls are TRBV7-9 and TRBJ1-3; D uncertain. Trimming took 7 bases from V and 2 from J, leaving 18 bases between them. Germline assignment: CDR1 SEHNR and CDR2 FQNEAQ (reference sequence). The CDR3 totals 16 residues. The CDR3 bases are TGTGCCAGCATCCCCCCGGGCAGCGGGGCTGGAAACACCATATATTTT. This gives the protein CASIPPGSGAGNTIYF. Full variable domain (rest looked up from reference TRBV7-9 and TRBJ1-3): DTGVSQNPRHKITKRGQNVTFRCDPISEHNRLYWYRQTLGQGPEFLTYFQNEAQLEKSRLLSDRFSAERPKGSFSTLEIQRTEQGDSAMYLCASIPPGSGAGNTIYFGEGSWLTVV.

This clone was recorded only once. The chain has TRBV6-5 and TRBJ2-7, with 8 bases that match TRBD1. Germline loops: CDR1 MNHEY, CDR2 SVGAGI. V lost 6 bases, J lost 2 bases, and 9 bases stayed unmatched. The length of the CDR3 is 15 residues. The CDR3 nucleotides read TGTGCCAGCAGCCCATTCAACAGGGGGACCTACGAGCAGTACTTC. Its protein is CASSPFNRGTYEQYF.

The chain has TRBV9 and TRBJ2-7, with 9 nucleotides matching TRBD1. The V and J ends lost 0 bases and 3 bases, in that order; junction bases with no gene match: 4. Germline V lookup: CDR1 SGDLS, CDR2 YYNGEE. The CDR3 consists of 15 residues. In DNA, the CDR3 is TGTGCCAGCAGCGTAGGGCGGGACAGGGTCTACGAGCAGTACTTC. It codes for CASSVGRDRVYEQYF.

V gene TRBV7-8 combines with J gene TRBJ2-7; 11 bases are shared with TRBD2. With V trimmed by 3 bases and J by 3 bases, 10 bases remained unmatched. Germline V gene sequence: CDR1 SGHVS, CDR2 FQNEAQ. The CDR3 sequence is 17 residues long. The CDR3 region is CASSFFPMTSGDYEQYF. For the CDR3, the DNA is TGTGCCAGCAGCTTCTTTCCTATGACTAGCGGGGACTACGAGCAGTACTTC.

The CDR3 bases are TGTGCCAGCAGCCAAAGGACAGGGCAAGAGACCCAGTACTTC. It is translated as CASSQRTGQETQYF. The chain combines TRBV7-9 with TRBJ2-5; TRBD1 agrees at 8 bases. The V gene end was trimmed by 5 bases and the J gene end by 2 bases; junction bases not matched to a gene: 4. CDR3 length equals 14 residues. Per the germline V gene, CDR1 is SEHNR and CDR2 is FQNEAQ (reference sequence).

The table lists this clone with a few counts. This rearrangement joins TRBV7-2 to TRBJ2-2; 7 nucleotides line up with TRBD2. CDR3 length: 16 residues. V was clipped by 5 bases and J by 6 bases; unmatched bases: 12. The germline V gene has CDR1 SGHTA and CDR2 FQGNSA. The CDR3 nucleotides are TGTGCCAGCAGCGAAGAACCAACTAGCGCCCCCGGGGAGCTGTTTTTT. This gives the protein CASSEEPTSAPGELFF.

The chain carries TRBV9 and TRBJ2-4, with unresolved D. The V gene lost 0 bases and the J gene lost 5 bases, with 6 bases spanning the gap. The germline V gene encodes CDR1 SGDLS and CDR2 YYNGEE. This CDR3 contains 13 residues. The CDR3: CASSVGQENIQYF. The CDR3 DNA sequence: TGTGCCAGCAGCGTAGGGCAGGAAAACATTCAGTACTTC.

The chain joins TRBV5-4 to TRBJ1-5; no clear D gene. Germline V gene data show CDR1 as SGHNT and CDR2 as YYREEE (reference sequence). Trimming removed 0 bases at V and 11 bases at J, with 9 bases between. The CDR3 has 12 residues. CDR3 in DNA: TGTGCCAGCAGCTTGGAGGGAGAGGCCCAGCATTTT. Amino acid sequence: CASSLEGEAQHF.

This clone was recorded a few times. This sequence joins TRBV12-5 and TRBJ2-6; unclear D gene. The CDR3 runs to 17 residues. V was shortened by 0 bases and J by 0 bases, with 9 bases between the two germline ends. The V gene's germline CDR1 is LGHNT and CDR2 FRNRAP. In nucleotides, the CDR3 is TGTGCTAGTGGTTTGGTACACGATTACTCTGGGGCCAACGTCCTGACTTTC. It is translated as CASGLVHDYSGANVLTF.

Worth noting for this clone: Other DNA sequences within the sample encode an identical CDR3. The rearrangement joins TRBV7-8 to TRBJ1-5; the match to TRBD1 covers 9 bases. Trimming took 5 bases from V and 6 from J; bases not matched to a gene: 8. CDR3 length equals 15 residues. Germline V CDR1 and CDR2: SGHVS, FQNEAQ. CDR3 sequence (DNA): TGTGCCAGCAGCCCCGGGACAGGGAAACGTCAGCCCCAGCATTTT. It encodes CASSPGTGKRQPQHF.

The J gene is TRBJ2-5, the V gene TRBV29-1, with D possibly matching TRBD1 (5 bases). TRBJ2-7 matches the DNA end more closely, so the J call is doubtful. The CDR3 contains 13 residues. CDR1 and CDR2 from the germline V gene are SQVTM and ANQGSEA. In nucleotides, the CDR3 is TGCAGCGTTGAAGCGCAGGGTTCCTACGAGCAGTACTTC. It translates to CSVEAQGSYEQYF.

The chain is built from TRBV27 and TRBJ2-3, with 12 bases that match TRBD2. The CDR3 spans 14 residues. Germline CDR1 and CDR2: MNHEY and SMNVEV (reference sequence). V lost 3 bases and J lost 7; bases outside the gene matches: 2. The CDR3 region is CASSLTSGGHTQYF. In nucleotides, the CDR3 is TGTGCCAGCAGTTTGACTAGCGGGGGTCATACGCAGTATTTT.